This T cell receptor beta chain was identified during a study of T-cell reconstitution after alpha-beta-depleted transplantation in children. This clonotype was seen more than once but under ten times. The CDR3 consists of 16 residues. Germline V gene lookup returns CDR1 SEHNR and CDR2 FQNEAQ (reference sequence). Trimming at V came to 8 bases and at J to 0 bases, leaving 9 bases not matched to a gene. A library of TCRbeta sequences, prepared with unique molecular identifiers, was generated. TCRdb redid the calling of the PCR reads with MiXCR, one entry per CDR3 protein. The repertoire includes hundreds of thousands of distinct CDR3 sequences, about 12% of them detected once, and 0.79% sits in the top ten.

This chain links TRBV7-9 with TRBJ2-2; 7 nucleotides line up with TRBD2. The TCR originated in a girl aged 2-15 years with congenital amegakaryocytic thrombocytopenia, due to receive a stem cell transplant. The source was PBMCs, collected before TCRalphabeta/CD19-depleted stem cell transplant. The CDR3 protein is CASPRGSGTNTGELFF. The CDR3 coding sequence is TGTGCCAGCCCTAGGGGAAGCGGGACGAACACCGGGGAGCTGTTTTTT.